This TCR beta chain is from a study of T-cell reconstitution after alpha-beta-depleted transplantation in children. General study results and limits: T-cell counts and diversity were attributed mostly to newly produced T cells one year after transplant. Day-60 TCRbeta diversity that was high in some patients was derived from surviving recipient T cells and thymic progenitors. About two months after transplant, alpha-beta T cells reportedly came from several hundred expanded graft clones.

Preparation of the TCRbeta library was carried out with unique molecular identifiers. TCRdb re-called the PCR reads through MiXCR, storing one row per CDR3 protein. Among around 450,000 distinct CDR3 sequences, under 12% were seen once, and the ten largest hold 2%. To note about this clonotype: Its cognate antigen is unknown.

Germline CDR1 GTSNPN, CDR2 SVGIG (reference sequence). Trimming pared 2 bases from V and 4 bases from J, leaving 16 bases between. This CDR3 has 15 amino acids. The receptor's source is a child under 10 years old with inherited bone marrow failure, due to receive a stem cell transplant. The input for sequencing was PBMCs, taken before TCRalphabeta/CD19-depleted stem cell transplant. This sequence joins TRBV30 and TRBJ2-3, with D perhaps being TRBD1 or TRBD2 (5 bases each). The CDR3 reads CAWSQGVGVADTQYF. The CDR3 bases are TGTGCCTGGAGTCAGGGAGTTGGAGTGGCAGATACGCAGTATTTT.